This paragraph reports one TCR beta chain. It lacks a known antigen. No per-base quality is available; no much larger clone lies one base away. Library creation used PCR. For sequencing, an Illumina HiSeq 2500 was employed. TCR libraries were prepared with molecular barcoding, using unique molecular identifiers to normalize TCRbeta repertoire quantification. TCRdb passed the public sequencing reads through fastp at Q25 and MiXCR, retaining productive beta sequences. Identical CDR3 proteins give one entry, which carries the most common genes and DNA. This sample lists 400,000 to 500,000 distinct CDR3 sequences; approximately 11% were detected once. The ten largest clones capture about 5% of the sample. This sample is drawn from a study of T-cell reconstitution after alpha-beta-depleted transplantation in children listed by TCRdb under 2016. In the study overall: The study quantitatively tracked T-cell immune reconstitution after TCRalphabeta/CD19-depleted allogeneic hematopoietic cell transplantation in children using TCR repertoire profiling.

In the germline V gene, CDR1 corresponds to MGHRA and CDR2 to YSYEKL. V ends up 3 bases short and J 0 bases short, with an unmatched junction base count of 8. The CDR3, cysteine through phenylalanine, is 17 amino acids long. The CDR3 DNA has 51 bases and is translated from base 1. Sequencing was performed on PBMCs from the stem cell graft donor, taken from the stem cell graft. This chain is built from TRBV4-1 and TRBJ2-1, and TRBD1 matches 7 of the central bases. The receptor's source is a human donor who donated a stem cell graft to a child with acute myeloid leukemia. The bases are TGCGCCAGCAGCCAGGCCCCAGGGGGAAGCTCCTACAATGAGCAGTTCTTC. Its coded protein is CASSQAPGGSSYNEQFF.